The text below deals with one TCR beta chain. These data are taken from a study of blood T cell repertoires in COVID-19. The repertoire was sequenced with immunoSEQ multiplex PCR; TCRdb's copy has only in-frame clones and lacks some. The sample contains 150,000 or so clones, 84% of which appear only once. Participants' own reports of clinical history determined their cohort assignment. V lost 2 bases and J lost 4; bases outside the gene matches: 17. The germline gives CDR1 WNHNN, CDR2 SYGVQD (reference sequence). The CDR3 is 19 amino acids. This sequence joins TRBV10-1 and TRBJ1-2; 9 nucleotides line up with TRBD1. Material for sequencing was PBMCs or T cells enriched from blood (not recorded which). The TCR sequence derives from a man in his forties or fifties who had recovered from COVID-19. As DNA, the CDR3 is TGCGCCAGCAGTGAGCCTACAGGGGGCCTTGCTCGGGGTGGCTATGGCTACACCTTC. Its translation is CASSEPTGGLARGGYGYTF.